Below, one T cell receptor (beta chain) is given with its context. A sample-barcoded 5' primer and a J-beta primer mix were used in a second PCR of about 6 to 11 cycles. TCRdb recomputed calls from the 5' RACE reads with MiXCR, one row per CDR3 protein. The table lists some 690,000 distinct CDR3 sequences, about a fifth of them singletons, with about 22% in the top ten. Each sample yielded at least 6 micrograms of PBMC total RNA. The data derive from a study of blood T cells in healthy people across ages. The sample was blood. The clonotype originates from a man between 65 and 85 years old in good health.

The DNA of the CDR3 is TGTGCCAGTAGCCTACAGGGTGGTTTGAGCAAAAACATTCAGTACTTC. Its translation: CASSLQGGLSKNIQYF. The rearrangement links TRBV19 to TRBJ2-4; perhaps TRBD1 as D (6 bases). V was pared by 6 bases and J by 3 bases, with 18 bases between. CDR3 length equals 16 residues. Germline V lookup: CDR1 LNHDA, CDR2 SQIVND (reference sequence).